Below are 24 T cell receptor beta chains sequenced from a single sample in a study of beta chain features in type 1 diabetes. Their target antigens are unknown. Study-level findings and limits: Shortening that was moderate but significant affected the TCRB CDR3s of Type 1 diabetes patients in all four CD4+ subsets.

Every bit of the isolated RNA underwent reverse transcription, so sequencing read expressed TCRB transcripts. Profiled with immunoSEQ multiplex PCR; TCRdb holds only in-frame clones, not every one. The sample includes 120,000 to 150,000 clones, approximately 13% of them seen just once. Sequencing input: central memory CD4+ T cells from blood. These receptors were taken from a man between 18 and 29 years old with type 1 diabetes.

This clone has a handful of counts. J is TRBJ1-1 and V is TRBV5-4, with 10 bases matching TRBD1. The V segment lost 4 bases and the J segment 0 bases; nucleotides outside the gene matches: 3. CDR1 is SGHNT, CDR2 YYREEE, per germline (reference sequence). This CDR3 is 15 amino acids long. The CDR3 is CASSGGTGVNTEAFF. CDR3 nucleotide sequence: TGTGCCAGCAGCGGGGGGACAGGGGTGAACACTGAAGCTTTCTTT.

This clone has a count of ten or more. V usage is TRBV5-5 and J usage is TRBJ2-1, with TRBD2 matching 12 bases. Trimming took 0 bases from V and 8 from J; bases not matched to a gene: 0. CDR1 is SGHKS, CDR2 YYEKEE, per germline (reference sequence). The CDR3 runs to 14 residues. CDR3 bases: TGTGCCAGCAGCTTGGGACTAGCGGGAGATGAGCAGTTCTTC. The encoded protein is CASSLGLAGDEQFF.

This clone was observed a few times. The chain couples TRBV10-3 to TRBJ2-5; 7 nucleotides agree with TRBD2. Germline assignment: CDR1 ENHRY and CDR2 SYGVKD. V lost 10 bases to trimming and J lost 3 bases; unmatched junction nucleotides: 14. The CDR3 runs to 15 residues. Here the CDR3 reads CATQSLSGAKETQYF. The CDR3 nucleotides read TGTGCCACTCAATCGTTAAGCGGGGCGAAAGAGACCCAGTACTTC.

This clone was picked up a small number of times. The chain employs TRBV5-1 and TRBJ2-7; 9 bases are a match to TRBD1. Germline V CDR1 and CDR2: SGHRS, YFSETQ. With 4 bases clipped from V and 2 bases from J, the junction kept 10 bases outside the gene matches. This CDR3 is 16 amino acids long. CDR3 nucleotide sequence: TGCGCCAGCAGCCCTAGCCCGACAGGGGGGGCCTACGAGCAGTACTTC. It translates to CASSPSPTGGAYEQYF. Full variable domain (missing parts from reference TRBV5-1 and TRBJ2-7): KAGVTQTPRYLIKTRGQQVTLSCSPISGHRSVSWYQQTPGQGLQFLFEYFSETQRNKGNFPGRFSGRQFSNSRSEMNVSTLELGDSALYLCASSPSPTGGAYEQYFGPGTRLTVT.

This clone was counted only a few times. J is TRBJ1-1 and V is TRBV7-8; D not resolved. CDR1 is SGHVS, CDR2 FQNEAQ, per germline. The CDR3 has 14 amino acids. With 2 bases removed from V and 7 bases from J, the gap between germline ends came to 14 bases. The CDR3 reads CASSLLAGVGEAFF. The CDR3 region has the DNA TGTGCCAGCAGCTTATTGGCTGGGGTGGGTGAAGCTTTCTTT. Combining the CDR3 with reference TRBV7-8 and TRBJ1-1 gives the whole variable domain GAGVSQSPRYKVAKRGQDVALRCDPISGHVSLFWYQQALGQGPEFLTYFQNEAQLDKSGLPSDRFFAERPEGSVSTLKIQRTQQEDSAVYLCASSLLAGVGEAFFGQGTRLTVV.

This clone was seen more than once but under ten times. The chain joins TRBV5-1 to TRBJ2-7; no reliable D call. The CDR3 is 11 residues long. Trimming removed 7 bases at V and 6 bases at J, with 11 bases between. The germline V gene has CDR1 SGHRS and CDR2 YFSETQ. The CDR3, as DNA: TGCGCCAGCGTCCTTGACGGCGAGCAGTACTTC. It codes for CASVLDGEQYF.

The rearrangement links TRBV30 to TRBJ2-7; TRBD1 matches at 7 bases. This CDR3 spans 14 amino acids. V lost 2 bases and J lost 2; bases outside the gene matches: 6. From germline, CDR1 is GTSNPN and CDR2 SVGIG (reference sequence). The CDR3 coding sequence is TGTGCCTGGAGTCCCGGGACAGCTACCTACGAGCAGTACTTC. Translation: CAWSPGTATYEQYF.

The rearrangement uses TRBV30 and TRBJ1-2, with D unclear. From germline, CDR1 is GTSNPN and CDR2 SVGIG (reference sequence). CDR3 length equals 12 residues. V lost 8 bases to trimming and J lost 0 bases, with 10 bases between them. In DNA, the CDR3 is TGTGCCGAGAAACGCCCTAACTATGGCTACACCTTC. Residues: CAEKRPNYGYTF. Looking up the rest from reference TRBV30 and TRBJ1-2 gives the full variable domain: SQTIHQWPATLVQPVGSPLSLECTVEGTSNPNLYWYRQAAGRGLQLLFYSVGIGQISSEVPQNLSASRPQDRQFILSSKKLLLSDSGFYLCAEKRPNYGYTFGSGTRLTVV.

This clone came up a few times. The junction shows a germline mismatch at one end, possibly a read error. This rearrangement joins TRBV5-1 to TRBJ1-5; 7 bases map to TRBD1. The germline gives CDR1 SGHRS, CDR2 YFSETQ. The CDR3 covers 14 residues. CDR3 in amino acids: CASSSGQYNQPQHF. DNA for the CDR3: TGTGCCAGCAGCTCGGGACAGTACAATCAGCCCCAGCATTTT.

This clone has just a few counts. The genes are TRBV9 and TRBJ2-3; D might be TRBD1 (6 bases). CDR1 SGDLS and CDR2 YYNGEE come from the germline V gene. Trimming took off 3 bases at V and 0 bases at J, with 11 bases between the two ends. This CDR3 has 15 amino acids. Written as DNA, the CDR3 is TGTGCCAGCAGCGCAAGGACAGCTAGCACAGATACGCAGTATTTT. This encodes CASSARTASTDTQYF.

This chain uses TRBV5-1 with TRBJ2-3; 13 positions agree with TRBD2. The ends lost 7 bases at V and 1 base at J; junction bases unmatched: 6. The germline V gene encodes CDR1 SGHRS and CDR2 YFSETQ. The CDR3 length is 16 residues. CDR3: CASHLGLAGGTDTQYF. CDR3 coding DNA: TGCGCCAGCCACCTAGGACTAGCGGGAGGCACAGATACGCAGTATTTT.

The gene calls are TRBV5-1 and TRBJ2-5; D remains unclear. The CDR3 is 14 amino acids. The V end was cut by 6 bases, the J end by 1 base, with 13 bases between. Per the germline V gene, CDR1 is SGHRS and CDR2 is YFSETQ. DNA of the CDR3: TGCGCCAGCACCCTAGGAACACTCCAAGAGACCCAGTACTTC. Its translation is CASTLGTLQETQYF. Looking up the rest from reference TRBV5-1 and TRBJ2-5 gives the full variable domain: KAGVTQTPRYLIKTRGQQVTLSCSPISGHRSVSWYQQTPGQGLQFLFEYFSETQRNKGNFPGRFSGRQFSNSRSEMNVSTLELGDSALYLCASTLGTLQETQYFGPGTRLLVL.

This clone was seen more than once but under ten times. The J gene is TRBJ2-4, the V gene TRBV11-3; 8 nucleotides align to TRBD1. The germline V gene has CDR1 SGHNT and CDR2 YENEEA. This CDR3 contains 16 residues. V lost 1 base and J lost 8; bases outside the gene matches: 10. The CDR3 nucleotides read TGTGCCAGCAGCTTAGTGAAAGGACAGGGTGGGGACATTCAGTACTTC. As protein: CASSLVKGQGGDIQYF.

The table lists this clone with a few counts. Other DNA sequences in this specimen translate into the identical CDR3. The chain links TRBV19 to TRBJ2-5, with 7 bases that match TRBD1. Germline V CDR1 and CDR2: LNHDA, SQIVND (reference sequence). J lost 4 bases, V lost 5 bases, and 4 bases had no gene match. CDR3 length: 13 residues. In DNA form, the CDR3 reads TGTGCCAGTAGTCCCGGGGACAGAGAGACCCAGTACTTC. Its translation is CASSPGDRETQYF.

This chain connects TRBV10-3 to TRBJ2-1, with 8 positions matching TRBD1. Trimming took 6 bases from V and 1 from J; bases not matched to a gene: 5. Germline V gene lookup returns CDR1 ENHRY and CDR2 SYGVKD. The CDR3 extends over 15 amino acids. CDR3 nucleotide sequence: TGTGCCATCAGGCATACAGGGGGTTCCTACAATGAGCAGTTCTTC. It is translated as CAIRHTGGSYNEQFF.

The chain couples TRBV1 to TRBJ1-2; TRBD1 is taken as the D call from the table, unchecked against the DNA. TRBV1 is an annotated pseudogene. The CDR3 is 17 amino acids. Written as DNA, the CDR3 is TGCACCAGCAGCCAAATAACGACAGGGACTTACAACTATGGCTACACCTTC. Its translation is CTSSQITTGTYNYGYTF.

The J gene is TRBJ2-2, the V gene TRBV5-6; 10 nucleotides align to TRBD2. This CDR3 has 19 residues. Looked up from germline, CDR1 is SGHDT and CDR2 is YYEEEE. The trim removed 3 bases at V and 9 bases at J, leaving 20 bases unmatched. The CDR3, as DNA: TGTGCCAGCAGCTCTCCCTGGTGGGCTAGCGGGGGCGCGGAGCGGGAGCTGTTTTTT. It encodes CASSSPWWASGGAERELFF.

The chain is built from TRBV6-5 and TRBJ1-1; no definite D call. The CDR3 covers 13 residues. Germline lookup yields CDR1 MNHEY and CDR2 SVGAGI. The V end was cut by 3 bases, the J end by 1 base, with 6 bases between. The CDR3 nucleotides are TGTGCCAGCAGTTATACGGGGAACACTGAAGCTTTCTTT. Its translation is CASSYTGNTEAFF.

This clone has just a few counts. V is TRBV6-1 and J is TRBJ2-5, with D possibly being TRBD2 (6 bases). V was cut by 3 bases and J by 11 bases, with 13 bases left in between. Germline CDR1 is MNHNS and CDR2 is SASEGT. CDR3 length equals 12 residues. CDR3 coding DNA: TGTGCCAGCAGTGATCCCAACCGGGGGCAGTACTTC. Amino acids: CASSDPNRGQYF.

Ten or more counts support this clone. The J gene is TRBJ2-7, the V gene TRBV14; 9 bases fit TRBD1. The CDR3 totals 13 residues. V shed 3 bases and J 11 bases; nucleotides not matched to a gene: 8. From germline, CDR1 is SGHDN and CDR2 FVKESK. The CDR3 bases are TGTGCCAGCAGCCAGGACAGGGGATTAGCTAAGTACTTC. Amino acids: CASSQDRGLAKYF. Full variable domain (remainder filled in from reference TRBV14 and TRBJ2-7): EAGVTQFPSHSVIEKGQTVTLRCDPISGHDNLYWYRRVMGKEIKFLLHFVKESKQDESGMPNNRFLAERTGGTYSTLKVQPAELEDSGVYFCASSQDRGLAKYFGPGTRLTVT.

This clone occurred many times. The chain is built from TRBV14 and TRBJ2-3; no definite D call. The V gene lost 2 bases and the J gene lost 5 bases, with 8 bases spanning the gap. The CDR3 spans 13 residues. Germline CDR1 and CDR2: SGHDN and FVKESK. In DNA form, the CDR3 reads TGTGCCAGCAGCCAATCCGCCCTAGATACGCAGTATTTT. It codes for CASSQSALDTQYF.

The chain has TRBV9 and TRBJ1-4, with D possibly being TRBD1 (6 bases). The CDR3 length is 13 residues. Germline lookup yields CDR1 SGDLS and CDR2 YYNGEE. V shed 0 bases and J shed 8 bases, with 8 bases lying between them. CDR3 loop: CASSVADSEKLFF. The CDR3 nucleotides are TGTGCCAGCAGCGTAGCGGACAGCGAAAAACTGTTTTTT.

The chain couples TRBV28 to TRBJ2-3; 8 positions match TRBD1. V lost 6 bases, J lost 0 bases, and 5 bases stayed unmatched. The CDR3 is 15 residues long. Germline values: CDR1 MDHEN, CDR2 SYDVKM. CDR3 bases: TGTGCCAGCAGCTTCCGACAGGGGAGCACAGATACGCAGTATTTT. Translated, it gives CASSFRQGSTDTQYF.

CDR3 DNA sequence: TGTGCCAGCAGTTCACGGACAGGAGGACTAGCCAAAAACATTCAGTACTTC. Its translation: CASSSRTGGLAKNIQYF. This chain uses TRBV27 with TRBJ2-4; 7 nucleotides line up with TRBD1. The CDR3 is made up of 17 amino acids. Germline CDR1 and CDR2: MNHEY and SMNVEV (reference sequence). V trimming: 4 bases; J trimming: 0 bases; junction bases outside the gene matches: 9.